This T cell receptor (beta chain) is from a study of cytomegalovirus exposure and HLA in healthy donors (dated by TCRdb to 2017 to 2019). Regarding the study in general: According to a later analysis, one platform produced both the 110 or so validation repertoires and the approximately 660 repertoires of the first cohort. The study aimed to test whether cataloging public T cell receptors could reveal signatures of past pathogen exposure. Along with the 666-subject first cohort, a separate validation cohort of roughly 110 different subjects was used. To predict cytomegalovirus infection status, the study brought together high-throughput TCR immunosequencing, statistical association of individual TCRs with disease status, and machine learning.

This clone was recorded only once. It has no known antigen specificity. No base qualities exist here, and no much larger clone lies one base off it. The CDR3 spans 12 residues, from the cysteine through the phenylalanine. Only the CDR3 part of the read is kept: 36 bases, read in frame from the first base. Taken from the germline V gene, the CDR1 and CDR2 loops are SGHTA and FQGNSA. V is pared back by 2 bases and J by 6 bases, with 7 bases lying between the germline termini. The library was generated by the immunoSEQ multiplex PCR assay. Per the source publication's procedure: A statistical classification framework was built for diagnosing cytomegalovirus status from the catalog of TCR beta chain sequences. The clones in this table, taken by TCRdb from immuneACCESS, are in-frame only. Not every clone is retained; where verified, under half of the shortfall comes from an unresolved V gene, and the cause of the rest is unknown. Clone size and the V and J calls come from that table; the DNA yielded D and trimming. The sample table shows some 68,000 clones, and around 95% are seen once. The ten top clones hold under 2.5% of the sample.

Donors formed part of the validation cohort, which comprised 120 subjects and was distinct from the first cohort of 690 or so subjects. What the research found in general, with its limitations: The classifier was reported to diagnose cytomegalovirus status with high specificity and sensitivity in both the original and validation cohorts. In the study, around 150 TCR beta chains were listed as associated with cytomegalovirus. According to the authors, the approach could potentially be generalized to other disease states and immunological phenotypes. The validation cohort had no HLA typing available for a later analysis, so co-occurrence within that cohort was assessed over all 120 or so repertoires. In vitro tests confirmed that a few of the cytomegalovirus-associated TCR beta chains recognize cytomegalovirus antigens. While some public TCRs were present in many individuals, most TCR sequences turned up only very rarely across donors. Subsequent analysis determined that TCRs grouped into clusters in the first cohort also showed a tendency toward co-occurrence across the 120 or so validation repertoires, and about 93% of cluster scores exceeded 0.

This receptor was taken from a man younger than 30 in good health and CMV-seronegative. The rearranged segments are TRBV7-2 and TRBJ1-2; 5 matching bases give a weak D call of TRBD1. The sequencing input was PBMCs. The CDR3 is CASSLNRNGYTF. The bases are TGTGCCAGCAGCTTAAACAGGAATGGCTACACCTTC.